Presented here are 28 T cell receptor beta chains from one specimen sequenced in a study of blood T cell repertoires in COVID-19. Repertoires were generated with immunoSEQ multiplex PCR, while TCRdb's copy carries only in-frame clones and drops some. The table has around 250,000 clones, roughly 85% seen once. Source material: PBMCs or T cells enriched from blood (not recorded which). All receptors derive from a woman aged 45-60 years who had recovered from COVID-19.

The chain couples TRBV18 to TRBJ2-7; possible D gene TRBD2, 5 bases. The CDR3 contains 13 residues. V was cut by 3 bases and J by 3 bases, with 9 bases left in between. CDR1 KGHSH and CDR2 LQKENI come from the germline V gene. CDR3 in amino acids: CASSPARDYEQYF. As DNA, the CDR3 is TGTGCCAGCTCACCCGCCCGGGACTACGAGCAGTACTTC.

The chain carries TRBV5-1 and TRBJ2-2; D is ambiguous. The V end was cut by 0 bases, the J end by 5 bases, with 11 bases between. The V gene's germline CDR1 is SGHRS and CDR2 YFSETQ. The CDR3 runs 15 residues. The CDR3 region has the DNA TGCGCCAGCAGCTTGGCAGCAGGATCTACCGGGGAGCTGTTTTTT. It encodes CASSLAAGSTGELFF.

This clone was found a few times. This chain uses TRBV2 with TRBJ1-4; weak D call: TRBD1 (5 bases). Trimming took off 8 bases at V and 2 bases at J, with 27 bases between the two ends. The CDR3 is 19 residues long. CDR1 and CDR2 (germline): SNHLY, FYNNEI. The CDR3 DNA reads as TGTGCCAGCGCCTTTACATACGGGGCGGGGACGTCCACTAATGAAAAACTGTTTTTT. It is translated as CASAFTYGAGTSTNEKLFF.

V is TRBV7-2 and J is TRBJ2-3; a weak D match, TRBD2 (6 bases). The CDR3 runs 15 residues. Germline V gene data show CDR1 as SGHTA and CDR2 as FQGNSA. V lost 0 bases, J lost 2 bases, and 9 bases lay in between. CDR3 region: CASSLAGLTTDTQYF. DNA for the CDR3: TGTGCCAGCAGCTTAGCGGGACTTACCACAGATACGCAGTATTTT.

J is TRBJ2-6 and V is TRBV6-6, with D possibly TRBD2 on 6 matching bases. The CDR3 runs 16 residues. CDR1 is MNHNY, CDR2 SVGAGI, per germline (reference sequence). V lost 6 bases and J lost 0, with 12 bases in between. CDR3 residues: CASSYPGGSGANVLTF. The CDR3 DNA sequence: TGTGCCAGCAGCTACCCCGGGGGCTCTGGGGCCAACGTCCTGACTTTC.

The chain has TRBV7-3 and TRBJ2-5; D unresolved. Per germline, CDR1 SGHTA and CDR2 FQGTGA. V was shortened by 1 base and J by 2 bases, with 5 bases between the two germline ends. The CDR3 length is 13 residues. The DNA for the CDR3 is TGTGCCAGCAGCTTAAGACAACAAGAGACCCAGTACTTC. Translating gives CASSLRQQETQYF.

The rearrangement joins TRBV18 to TRBJ1-6; tentative D call: TRBD1 (5 bases). Germline CDR1 KGHSH, CDR2 LQKENI. The CDR3 is 14 residues long. V was pared by 1 base and J by 6 bases, with 7 bases between. CDR3 region: CASSPQGSNSPLHF. The CDR3 DNA is TGTGCCAGCTCACCACAGGGGTCTAATTCACCCCTCCACTTT.

V usage is TRBV7-9 and J usage is TRBJ1-5; 8 nucleotides align to TRBD1. J lost 6 bases, V lost 4 bases, and 11 bases had no gene match. The CDR3 length is 16 residues. Germline lookup yields CDR1 SEHNR and CDR2 FQNEAQ (reference sequence). The CDR3 region is CASSSSGGRIGQPQHF. In DNA, the CDR3 is TGTGCCAGCAGCTCATCAGGGGGCAGGATTGGTCAGCCCCAGCATTTT. Combining the CDR3 with reference TRBV7-9 and TRBJ1-5 gives the whole variable domain DTGVSQNPRHKITKRGQNVTFRCDPISEHNRLYWYRQTLGQGPEFLTYFQNEAQLEKSRLLSDRFSAERPKGSFSTLEIQRTEQGDSAMYLCASSSSGGRIGQPQHFGDGTRLSIL.

CDR3 loop: CASSGTGGPNQPQHF. DNA of the CDR3: TGCGCCAGCTCCGGGACAGGGGGCCCCAATCAGCCCCAGCATTTT. This sequence joins TRBV5-1 and TRBJ1-5, with 12 bases matching TRBD1. CDR3 length equals 15 residues. J lost 3 bases, V lost 7 bases, and 5 bases had no gene match. Looked up from germline, CDR1 is SGHRS and CDR2 is YFSETQ.

The CDR3 reads CASSQAPSGGAPGQYF. The CDR3, as DNA: TGCGCCAGCAGCCAGGCCCCTAGCGGGGGGGCCCCCGGGCAGTACTTC. The chain combines TRBV4-1 with TRBJ2-4, with 12 nucleotides matching TRBD2. Germline V lookup: CDR1 MGHRA, CDR2 YSYEKL. The junction had 13 bases not matched to a gene; V was cut back by 3 bases and J by 13 bases. This CDR3 region has 16 residues.

The chain carries TRBV7-3 and TRBJ2-1; D perhaps matches TRBD2 (5 bases). The CDR3 consists of 13 residues. CDR1 and CDR2 (germline): SGHTA, FQGTGA. Trimming left V 4 bases short and J 7 bases short, with 11 bases between. The CDR3 here is CASSSGGKNEQFF. CDR3 DNA: TGTGCCAGCAGCTCCGGAGGAAAGAATGAGCAGTTCTTC.

The rearrangement uses TRBV5-1 and TRBJ1-1, with 7 bases fitting TRBD1. The length of the CDR3 is 14 residues. The J segment lost 3 bases and the V segment lost 0 bases, leaving 2 bases of the junction unmatched. Germline V gives CDR1 SGHRS, CDR2 YFSETQ. Written as DNA, the CDR3 is TGCGCCAGCAGCTTGGGAGGGGGCGACACTGAAGCTTTCTTT. Translated: CASSLGGGDTEAFF.

The rearrangement uses TRBV5-6 and TRBJ2-5; possibly TRBD1 for D (5 bases). This CDR3 contains 12 residues. V was pared by 1 base and J by 10 bases, with 11 bases between. Germline V gives CDR1 SGHDT, CDR2 YYEEEE. In DNA, the CDR3 is TGTGCCAGCAGCTTGAAGGGGATCCGCCAGTACTTC. It encodes CASSLKGIRQYF. Variable domain in full (rest from reference TRBV5-6 and TRBJ2-5): DAGVTQSPTHLIKTRGQQVTLRCSPKSGHDTVSWYQQALGQGPQFIFQYYEEEERQRGNFPDRFSGHQFPNYSSELNVNALLLGDSALYLCASSLKGIRQYFGPGTRLLVL.

The chain carries TRBV6-5 and TRBJ1-4, with D perhaps TRBD1 (5 bases). Trimming removed 0 bases at V and 8 bases at J, with 10 bases between. The germline CDR1 and CDR2 sequences are MNHEY and SVGAGI. The CDR3 extends over 14 amino acids. The CDR3 nucleotides read TGTGCCAGCAGTTACTCGGGGGGAGGGGAAAAACTGTTTTTT. Protein: CASSYSGGGEKLFF.

This rearrangement joins TRBV28 to TRBJ2-5; 12 bases align to TRBD1. J lost 5 bases, V lost 4 bases, and 11 bases had no gene match. Germline assignment: CDR1 MDHEN and CDR2 SYDVKM. This CDR3 has 17 residues. The CDR3 region is CASSSPGQGAPGETQYF. The CDR3 DNA reads TGTGCCAGCAGTTCCCCGGGACAGGGGGCGCCGGGGGAGACCCAGTACTTC.

The V and J genes are TRBV7-2 and TRBJ2-1, with D hard to call. Germline CDR1 and CDR2: SGHTA and FQGNSA. The CDR3 consists of 15 residues. The ends were cut back, 5 bases at V and 1 base at J, with 12 bases in the middle. The CDR3 spells CASSRVARSYNEQFF. The CDR3 nucleotides read TGTGCCAGCAGCCGTGTGGCTAGATCCTACAATGAGCAGTTCTTC.

There are a few counts of this clone. V and J are TRBV3-1 (or the pseudogene TRBV3-2) and TRBJ2-1; TRBD1 might be the D (5 bases). Deletions cut 4 bases from V and 5 bases from J, with 12 bases between. The CDR3 is 14 amino acids. Per germline, CDR1 LGHDT and CDR2 YNNKEL (reference sequence). The CDR3 here is CASSRYVGDNEQFF. The CDR3 nucleotides are TGTGCCAGCAGCCGGTATGTAGGGGACAATGAGCAGTTCTTC.

This sequence joins TRBV2 and TRBJ2-2; D is perhaps TRBD1 (5 bases). The CDR3 has 17 residues. V was pared by 6 bases and J by 6 bases, with 23 bases between. Germline V gene sequence: CDR1 SNHLY, CDR2 FYNNEI. DNA of the CDR3: TGTGCCAGCAGAGAATGGACAAGTTTGGGCATCTCCGGGGAGCTGTTTTTT. Its translation is CASREWTSLGISGELFF.

The chain combines TRBV7-9 with TRBJ1-6, with D maybe TRBD1 (6 bases). The CDR3 extends over 16 amino acids. With 1 base removed from V and 9 bases from J, the gap between germline ends came to 16 bases. The germline V gene encodes CDR1 SEHNR and CDR2 FQNEAQ (reference sequence). The CDR3 nucleotides are TGTGCCAGCAGCTTAGACGAGACAGGTGACGGTTCACCCCTCCACTTT. It specifies CASSLDETGDGSPLHF.

V gene TRBV4-1 combines with J gene TRBJ1-5; 10 bases agree with TRBD1. Unmatched junction bases numbered 2, after V lost 3 bases and J lost 6 bases. The CDR3 spans 14 residues. Germline V lookup: CDR1 MGHRA, CDR2 YSYEKL. CDR3 loop: CASSQGQGFQPQHF. The CDR3 DNA reads TGCGCCAGCAGCCAGGGACAGGGGTTTCAGCCCCAGCATTTT.

This clone has just one count. The V gene is TRBV6-5, the J gene TRBJ2-7; unclear D gene. This CDR3 has 13 amino acids. The ends were cut back, 0 bases at V and 4 bases at J, with 7 bases in the middle. Germline loops: CDR1 MNHEY, CDR2 SVGAGI. Here the CDR3 DNA reads TGTGCCAGCAGTTACTCGAATCAGTACGAGCAGTACTTC. It translates to CASSYSNQYEQYF.

The chain recombines TRBV11-2 with TRBJ1-2; D unclear. The germline V gene encodes CDR1 SGHAT and CDR2 FQNNGV. V was trimmed by 4 bases and J by 4 bases, leaving 7 bases between them. The CDR3 runs to 12 residues. The CDR3 here is CASSSQRYGYTF. CDR3 nucleotide sequence: TGTGCCAGCAGCTCGCAGCGCTATGGCTACACCTTC.

The J gene is TRBJ1-2, the V gene TRBV5-4, with a weak D call TRBD1 (6 bases). The CDR3 is 14 amino acids. Per germline, CDR1 SGHNT and CDR2 YYREEE (reference sequence). Trimming removed 1 base at V and 3 bases at J, with 10 bases between. CDR3 sequence: CASSLPKGDYGYTF. The CDR3 DNA reads as TGTGCCAGCAGCTTGCCGAAGGGGGACTATGGCTACACCTTC.

V is TRBV10-1 and J is TRBJ1-1; possibly TRBD1 for D (6 bases). V was cut by 3 bases and J by 5 bases, with 10 bases left in between. CDR3 length: 13 residues. Germline values: CDR1 WNHNN, CDR2 SYGVQD (reference sequence). The CDR3 protein is CASSDDRKTEAFF. CDR3 bases: TGCGCCAGCAGTGATGACAGGAAGACTGAAGCTTTCTTT.

The CDR3 sequence: CASSSDSMNTEAFF. CDR3 DNA sequence: TGCGCCAGCAGCTCGGACAGCATGAACACTGAAGCTTTCTTT. This sequence joins TRBV5-1 and TRBJ1-1; possible D gene TRBD1, 6 bases. The CDR3 is 14 amino acids. The V gene lost 3 bases and the J gene lost 0 bases, with 9 bases spanning the gap. Germline V gives CDR1 SGHRS, CDR2 YFSETQ.

The J gene is TRBJ2-5, the V gene TRBV4-1; no firm D call. V was shortened by 1 base and J by 5 bases, with 11 bases between the two germline ends. Germline loops: CDR1 MGHRA, CDR2 YSYEKL. CDR3 size: 14 residues. This CDR3 reads CASSQVKIGETQYF. CDR3 coding DNA: TGCGCCAGCAGCCAAGTAAAGATCGGGGAGACCCAGTACTTC.

The chain recombines TRBV28 with TRBJ2-7, with 9 bases identical to TRBD2. Germline loops: CDR1 MDHEN, CDR2 SYDVKM. This CDR3 has 15 amino acids. Trimming removed 1 base from V and 4 bases from J; junction bases left unmatched: 5. CDR3 residues: CASSLYAGGRYEQYF. As DNA, the CDR3 is TGTGCCAGCAGTTTATACGCGGGAGGGAGGTACGAGCAGTACTTC.

The J gene is TRBJ2-3, the V gene TRBV7-9, with D possibly being TRBD1 (6 bases). Germline values: CDR1 SEHNR, CDR2 FQNEAQ (reference sequence). V was trimmed by 6 bases and J by 4 bases, leaving 23 bases between them. The CDR3 runs to 17 residues. CDR3 bases: TGTGCCAGCAGTCAGAATCCCCAGGGGATGAGGTCAGATACGCAGTATTTT. Its translation is CASSQNPQGMRSDTQYF.